This T cell receptor (beta chain) was observed in a study of blood T cell repertoires in COVID-19. Overall study context: From the United States, Italy and Spain came samples of acute and convalescent COVID-19. T cells, B-cell-depleted T cells, or PBMCs provided the cDNA or gDNA that served as material.

Germline-derived CDR1 and CDR2 are SGHRS and YFSETQ. The CDR3 has 13 residues. V lost 0 bases to trimming and J lost 3 bases, with 6 bases between them. This table comes from immunoSEQ multiplex PCR, and its TCRdb copy is limited to in-frame clones, with some not included. The sample has about 84,000 clones, 83% seen once. The TCR was taken from a woman aged 80 or over with acute or convalescent COVID-19. The V and J genes are TRBV5-1 and TRBJ1-2; D is perhaps TRBD1 (6 bases). The sample comprised peripheral blood. Here the CDR3 DNA reads TGCGCCAGCAGCTTGGGACAGGACTATGGCTACACCTTC. Translation gives CASSLGQDYGYTF.